This entry lists 2 T cell receptor beta chains sequenced from one sample in a study of cytomegalovirus exposure and HLA in healthy donors (dated by TCRdb to 2016 to 2017). Libraries were constructed by the immunoSEQ multiplex PCR assay. TCRdb limited this immuneACCESS table to in-frame rearrangements with V and J called. A share of clones is missing; checked studies link under half to unresolved V genes, and the rest is unexplained. Present in this sample are hundreds of thousands of clones, roughly 89% of which were seen just once. Of the sample, roughly 0.83% is held by the ten largest clones. The sequenced sample was PBMCs. The origin of the receptors is a woman aged 18-35 years in good health and CMV-seronegative.

This clone was detected once. The rearrangement links TRBV11-3 to TRBJ2-5; 9 nucleotides line up with TRBD2. With 0 bases clipped from V and 3 bases from J, the junction kept 8 bases outside the gene matches. CDR1 and CDR2 (germline): SGHNT, YENEEA. The CDR3 loop spans 17 amino acids. The CDR3, as DNA: TGTGCCAGCAGCTTAGAACGGGCGGGGGGGCCAAAAGAGACCCAGTACTTC. Translated, it gives CASSLERAGGPKETQYF.

This clone was observed once. The chain has TRBV6-5 and TRBJ2-2; D might be TRBD1 (6 bases). The length of the CDR3 is 15 residues. V was cut by 4 bases and J by 1 base, with 10 bases left in between. From germline, CDR1 is MNHEY and CDR2 SVGAGI. Here the CDR3 DNA reads TGTGCCAGCAGTTCAGAACAGGGGAACACCGGGGAGCTGTTTTTT. Its translation is CASSSEQGNTGELFF.